Shown below are 13 T cell receptor beta chains from a single sample sequenced in a study of spatial heterogeneity in lung cancer. The time point is: sample taken at primary tumor resection. TCRdb reprocessed the 5' RACE reads via MiXCR and lists one record per CDR3 protein. The table lists about 39,000 distinct CDR3 sequences, roughly 3% of them singletons. This specimen consisted of normal lung tissue next to the tumor, obtained at surgery. These receptor sequences come from a male donor with early-stage non-small cell lung cancer.

There are many counts of this clonotype. The rearrangement joins TRBV5-5 to TRBJ1-5, with 7 nucleotides matching TRBD1. CDR3 size: 14 residues. Per the germline V gene, CDR1 is SGHKS and CDR2 is YYEKEE (reference sequence). With V trimmed by 4 bases and J by 0 bases, 1 base remained unmatched. The CDR3: CASSQGDSNQPQHF. CDR3 sequence (DNA): TGTGCCAGCAGCCAGGGGGATAGCAATCAGCCCCAGCATTTT.

This clonotype was observed a handful of times. The chain is built from TRBV6-2 or TRBV6-3 and TRBJ1-5; weak D call: TRBD1 (5 bases). The CDR3 extends over 16 amino acids. Germline assignment: CDR1 MNHEY and CDR2 SVGEGT. The ends were cut back, 2 bases at V and 3 bases at J, with 14 bases in the middle. The CDR3 loop reads CASSYIPTGPNQPQHF. CDR3 sequence (DNA): TGTGCCAGCAGTTACATTCCCACAGGACCCAATCAGCCCCAGCATTTT.

This clonotype was seen ten or more times. The chain uses TRBV7-2 and TRBJ2-1, with TRBD2 matching over 11 bases. The CDR3 length is 15 residues. The V segment lost 5 bases and the J segment 6 bases; nucleotides outside the gene matches: 6. CDR1 is SGHTA and CDR2 is FQGNSA in the germline V gene. CDR3 region: CASSISGRAANEQFF. In DNA, the CDR3 is TGTGCCAGCAGCATTAGCGGGAGGGCCGCCAATGAGCAGTTCTTC.

This clonotype was picked up many times. The genes are TRBV27 and TRBJ2-3, with D tentatively TRBD2 (5 bases). V lost 4 bases to trimming and J lost 6 bases, with 11 bases between them. This CDR3 comprises 13 residues. The germline V gene has CDR1 MNHEY and CDR2 SMNVEV (reference sequence). CDR3 DNA sequence: TGTGCCAGCAGTTACGCCGGACTCGATACGCAGTATTTT. The encoded protein is CASSYAGLDTQYF.

This clonotype was recorded many times. V usage is TRBV6-1 and J usage is TRBJ2-7; 7 bases fit TRBD1. The CDR3 length is 15 residues. The germline V gene encodes CDR1 MNHNS and CDR2 SASEGT. The ends lost 8 bases at V and 0 bases at J; junction bases unmatched: 10. In DNA, the CDR3 is TGTGCCAGCCGTACAGGGGACAGCGCCTCCTACGAGCAGTACTTC. Translated: CASRTGDSASYEQYF.

This clonotype appeared many times. This rearrangement joins TRBV7-2 to TRBJ1-5; TRBD1 aligns across 7 bases. CDR3 length equals 15 residues. V dropped 0 bases and J dropped 3; count of bases not matched to a gene: 2. Germline V gene data show CDR1 as SGHTA and CDR2 as FQGNSA. The CDR3 sequence: CASSLAGQLNQPQHF. CDR3 DNA: TGTGCCAGCAGCTTAGCGGGACAGCTCAATCAGCCCCAGCATTTT.

The sample holds many counts of this clonotype. The V gene is TRBV12-5, the J gene TRBJ2-1; a possible D gene is TRBD2 (6 bases). The germline V and J ends were trimmed by 1 base and 0 bases, with 7 bases remaining between them. This CDR3 has 15 amino acids. CDR1 and CDR2 (germline): LGHNT, FRNRAP. The CDR3 DNA reads as TGTGCTAGTGGTTTGGGCGGGGTCTCCTACAATGAGCAGTTCTTC. Translating gives CASGLGGVSYNEQFF.

This clonotype was counted at least ten times. V gene TRBV20-1 combines with J gene TRBJ2-5; no firm D call. This CDR3 is 12 amino acids long. The V gene's germline CDR1 is DFQATT and CDR2 SNEGSKA (reference sequence). Trimming left V 3 bases short and J 2 bases short, with 7 bases between. As DNA, the CDR3 is TGCAGTGCTAGGTTACCTCAAGAGACCCAGTACTTC. Protein: CSARLPQETQYF.

This clonotype was picked up a small number of times. The chain uses TRBV27 and TRBJ2-5; D ambiguous. The CDR3 extends over 15 amino acids. Germline values: CDR1 MNHEY, CDR2 SMNVEV (reference sequence). Deletions cut 4 bases from V and 6 bases from J, with 18 bases between. CDR3 sequence: CASSSPRMGRKTQYF. The CDR3 nucleotides read TGTGCCAGCAGTTCCCCCCGAATGGGTAGGAAGACCCAGTACTTC.

This clonotype was counted ten times or more. The chain is built from TRBV20-1 and TRBJ1-5; D is uncertain. There are 15 residues in the CDR3. Trimming stripped 6 bases from V and 4 bases from J, with 19 bases between. Germline V gene data show CDR1 as DFQATT and CDR2 as SNEGSKA (reference sequence). The CDR3 loop is CSAPDKKGDNQPQHF. CDR3 in DNA: TGCAGTGCCCCCGATAAAAAAGGAGATAATCAGCCCCAGCATTTT.

In its sample, this clonotype was seen many times. The chain is built from TRBV28 and TRBJ1-2; 9 bases align to TRBD1. Germline V CDR1 and CDR2: MDHEN, SYDVKM. This CDR3 has 15 amino acids. The V segment lost 2 bases and the J segment 6 bases; nucleotides outside the gene matches: 7. CDR3 nucleotides: TGTGCCAGCAGTTTAGGGACAGGGACTATGAATGGCTACACCTTC. Translating it yields CASSLGTGTMNGYTF.

This clonotype appeared many times. The gene calls are TRBV10-2 and TRBJ2-3, with TRBD2 matching over 8 bases. The ends lost 8 bases at V and 0 bases at J; junction bases unmatched: 4. CDR3 size: 14 residues. Germline assignment: CDR1 WSHSY and CDR2 SAAADI. The CDR3 DNA follows: TGCGCCAGCCTATCTAGCGGGAGCACAGATACGCAGTATTTT. This sequence encodes CASLSSGSTDTQYF.

There are many counts of this clonotype. This chain connects TRBV12-3 or TRBV12-4 to TRBJ1-3, with 8 bases matching TRBD1. The length of the CDR3 is 15 residues. V shed 6 bases and J 3 bases; nucleotides not matched to a gene: 7. The CDR3 is CASSSNGQGGNTIYF. The CDR3 DNA follows: TGTGCCAGCAGCTCTAACGGACAGGGTGGAAACACCATATATTTT.